This passage covers 22 T cell receptor beta chains from one sample sequenced in a study of blood T cells in healthy people across ages (dated by TCRdb to about 2015). Library prep was done by 5' RACE. Sequencer: Illumina HiSeq 2500. A second about 6 to 11 cycle PCR used a sample-barcoded 5' primer and a J-beta primer mix. TCRdb itself trimmed the public reads at Q25 with fastp, ran MiXCR and retained productive beta chains. Each CDR3 protein appears once, grouped with its most common genes and DNA. This sample holds 710,000 or so distinct CDR3 sequences; 32% were observed only once. The ten largest clones add up to over 15% of the sample. Sequenced: blood. These receptors all come from an elderly woman in good health. Donor details come from another sample of the same person, matched by shared clones.

This clonotype was detected ten times or more. The genes are TRBV7-2 and TRBJ2-7, with D perhaps given as TRBD1 or TRBD2 (5 bases each). The CDR3 runs to 12 residues. Germline V lookup: CDR1 SGHTA, CDR2 FQGNSA. V was pared by 6 bases and J by 2 bases, with 8 bases between. The CDR3 nucleotides are TGTGCCAGCAGTGAGGGGCCCTACGAGCAGTACTTC. Protein: CASSEGPYEQYF.

This clonotype was recorded at least ten times. The chain uses TRBV5-1 and TRBJ2-1; D gene ambiguous. Germline V gene data show CDR1 as SGHRS and CDR2 as YFSETQ. This CDR3 is built from 17 residues. Deletions cut 5 bases from V and 9 bases from J, with 27 bases between. CDR3 in amino acids: CASSNGVGVIMKSEQFF. The CDR3 DNA reads TGCGCCAGCAGTAATGGCGTTGGGGTAATCATGAAAAGTGAGCAGTTCTTC.

This clonotype was seen at least ten times. V and J are TRBV30 and TRBJ2-7; TRBD1 matches at 7 bases. Germline CDR1 GTSNPN, CDR2 SVGIG (reference sequence). There are 15 residues in the CDR3. Trimming at V came to 1 base and at J to 6 bases, leaving 12 bases not matched to a gene. As DNA, the CDR3 is TGTGCCTGGAGTGCTGGGACAGAGAGCCTCGGCGAGCAGTACTTC. It encodes CAWSAGTESLGEQYF.

This clonotype was observed at least ten times. The chain recombines TRBV5-5 with TRBJ2-5; 8 positions match TRBD1. CDR3 length: 15 residues. Trimming at V came to 2 bases and at J to 2 bases, leaving 5 bases not matched to a gene. CDR1 is SGHKS and CDR2 is YYEKEE in the germline V gene (reference sequence). Here the CDR3 DNA reads TGTGCCAGCAGCTTCAAGGGGGACAGGCAAGAGACCCAGTACTTC. Protein: CASSFKGDRQETQYF.

Many counts were recorded for this clonotype. The rearrangement links TRBV20-1 to TRBJ2-3; 8 nucleotides align to TRBD2. Looked up from germline, CDR1 is DFQATT and CDR2 is SNEGSKA (reference sequence). V was clipped by 5 bases and J by 3 bases; unmatched bases: 16. CDR3 length equals 17 residues. The DNA of the CDR3 is TGCAGTGCTCAGAGGTCAAGCGGGGGATGGGGAACAGATACGCAGTATTTT. Its translation is CSAQRSSGGWGTDTQYF.

As regards this clonotype: Given a much more abundant clone one base away, this may be a read error. V and J are TRBV28 and TRBJ1-5; weak D call: TRBD1 (5 bases). CDR3 length equals 14 residues. The germline CDR1 and CDR2 sequences are MDHEN and SYDVKM. The germline V and J ends were trimmed by 8 bases and 6 bases, with 17 bases remaining between them. CDR3 DNA sequence: TGTGCCAGCGCCGACGGAGGGGTACGTCAGCCCCAGCATTTT. This codes for CASADGGVRQPQHF.

Many counts were recorded for this clonotype. The chain joins TRBV12-3 or TRBV12-4 to TRBJ1-2, with TRBD1 identical over 7 bases. The V segment lost 5 bases and the J segment 5 bases; nucleotides outside the gene matches: 5. The CDR3 length is 13 residues. Written as DNA, the CDR3 is TGTGCCAGCAGTCCGGGACAGAAATATGGCTACACCTTC. It encodes CASSPGQKYGYTF.

This rearrangement joins TRBV19 to TRBJ1-1; tentatively, D is TRBD1 (5 bases). With 3 bases removed from V and 2 bases from J, the gap between germline ends came to 13 bases. Germline lookup yields CDR1 LNHDA and CDR2 SQIVND (reference sequence). There are 15 residues in the CDR3. The CDR3, as DNA: TGTGCCAGTAGTATGCCGACAGCATCTAACACTGAAGCTTTCTTT. The encoded protein is CASSMPTASNTEAFF. The full variable domain, completed using reference TRBV19 and TRBJ1-1, is DGGITQSPKYLFRKEGQNVTLSCEQNLNHDAMYWYRQDPGQGLRLIYYSQIVNDFQKGDIAEGYSVSREKKESFPLTVTSAQKNPTAFYLCASSMPTASNTEAFFGQGTRLTVV.

Many counts were recorded for this clonotype. This rearrangement joins TRBV29-1 to TRBJ2-5; D gene ambiguous. The germline V gene has CDR1 SQVTM and CDR2 ANQGSEA. V lost 7 bases to trimming and J lost 4 bases, with 13 bases between them. The CDR3 length is 12 residues. The CDR3 here is CSAGRYGETQYF. CDR3 DNA: TGCAGCGCGGGCCGCTACGGAGAGACCCAGTACTTC.

V gene TRBV20-1 combines with J gene TRBJ2-7; 12 bases line up with TRBD2. V was clipped by 3 bases and J by 3 bases; unmatched bases: 3. The CDR3 spans 14 residues. Germline V lookup: CDR1 DFQATT, CDR2 SNEGSKA (reference sequence). CDR3 bases: TGCAGTGCTAGTCAACTAGCGGGGGGCTACGAGCAGTACTTC. Amino acids: CSASQLAGGYEQYF.

V usage is TRBV11-3 and J usage is TRBJ2-7; 11 bases are a match to TRBD1. Looked up from germline, CDR1 is SGHNT and CDR2 is YENEEA. J gave up 7 bases and V 5 bases, and 10 bases lay outside the gene matches. The CDR3 runs to 15 residues. The CDR3 is CASSTDRGPYNEQYF. As DNA, the CDR3 is TGTGCCAGCAGCACGGACAGGGGGCCTTACAATGAGCAGTACTTC.

The chain carries TRBV14 and TRBJ1-2, with unresolved D. Looked up from germline, CDR1 is SGHDN and CDR2 is FVKESK. V dropped 1 base and J dropped 8 bases, with 14 bases sitting between them. CDR3 length equals 14 residues. The CDR3 here is CASSQVRGIRGYTF. CDR3 sequence (DNA): TGTGCCAGCAGCCAAGTGCGGGGAATTAGAGGCTACACCTTC.

There are many counts of this clonotype. This chain connects TRBV3-1 to TRBJ2-5; possible D gene TRBD2, 5 bases. This CDR3 has 17 amino acids. Deletions cut 3 bases from V and 5 bases from J, with 22 bases between. Germline CDR1 and CDR2: LGHDT and YNNKEL (reference sequence). The CDR3 DNA follows: TGTGCCAGCAGCCAGGGCCAATGGCGGGCCGTTGGGGAGACCCAGTACTTC. Translation gives CASSQGQWRAVGETQYF.

V and J are TRBV20-1 and TRBJ2-7; a weak D match, TRBD2 (5 bases). The CDR3 is 12 residues long. V was pared by 5 bases and J by 3 bases, with 11 bases between. From germline, CDR1 is DFQATT and CDR2 SNEGSKA (reference sequence). The CDR3 bases are TGCAGTGCTTCCCAAGCGGACTACGAGCAGTACTTC. Translating gives CSASQADYEQYF.

The chain joins TRBV4-1 to TRBJ2-3; TRBD2 aligns across 11 bases. Germline V CDR1 and CDR2: MGHRA, YSYEKL. The V gene end was trimmed by 5 bases and the J gene end by 5 bases; junction bases not matched to a gene: 6. This CDR3 spans 15 amino acids. The CDR3 sequence: CASSTFSGGGDTQYF. DNA of the CDR3: TGCGCCAGCAGCACATTTAGCGGGGGGGGAGATACGCAGTATTTT.

Points on this clonotype: A much larger clone sits a single nucleotide away, making a read error possible. This chain uses TRBV27 with TRBJ2-1, with D possibly being TRBD2 (5 bases). Germline V CDR1 and CDR2: MNHEY, SMNVEV (reference sequence). The CDR3 has 12 amino acids. The CDR3: CASSLSLFERYF. CDR3 coding DNA: TGTGCCAGCAGTTTATCTTTGTTCGAGCGGTACTTC.

This clonotype was seen ten or more times. This rearrangement joins TRBV20-1 to TRBJ2-6; D is tentatively TRBD1 or TRBD2 (6 bases each). Germline V gene data show CDR1 as DFQATT and CDR2 as SNEGSKA (reference sequence). V lost 5 bases, J lost 11 bases, and 16 bases lay in between. This CDR3 comprises 13 residues. The CDR3 region is CSAGKGGSYVLTF. The CDR3 nucleotides are TGCAGTGCTGGGAAGGGGGGCTCCTACGTCCTGACTTTC.

The chain has TRBV7-7 and TRBJ2-7, with 9 bases that match TRBD1. Judging by the DNA end, TRBJ2-5 fits better; the J call may be wrong. The CDR3 extends over 14 amino acids. Germline assignment: CDR1 SSHAT and CDR2 FNYEAQ (reference sequence). The CDR3 region is CASSLKGQGETQYF. The DNA for the CDR3 is TGTGCCAGCAGCTTAAAGGGACAGGGAGAGACCCAGTACTTC.

The sample holds a few counts of this clonotype. A read error may be the cause here, since a much bigger clone is one base away. The chain has TRBV29-1 and TRBJ2-7; 7 bases agree with TRBD1. There are 12 residues in the CDR3. Trimming cost V 8 bases and J 4 bases; bases outside gene matches: 8. The germline V gene encodes CDR1 SQVTM and CDR2 ANQGSEA. This chain's CDR3 is CSRRRGSYEQYF. In nucleotides, the CDR3 is TGCAGCCGACGCAGGGGGAGTTACGAGCAGTACTTC.

Of note for this clonotype: Sequence at one end of the junction differs from germline and may be a read error. The chain couples TRBV7-2 to TRBJ1-6; tentatively, D is TRBD1 (5 bases). CDR3 length: 16 residues. Germline loops: CDR1 SGHTA, CDR2 FQGNSA. This CDR3 is CASGGAASSYDSPLHF. CDR3 nucleotides: TGTGCCAGCGGTGGGGCAGCCAGCTCCTATGATTCACCCCTCCACTTT.

This clonotype was seen at least ten times. This chain joins TRBV12-3 or TRBV12-4 and TRBJ2-1; 9 bases are a match to TRBD1. CDR3 size: 15 residues. V shed 7 bases, J shed 1 base, and the junction held 5 bases outside the gene matches. CDR3 sequence (DNA): TGTGCCAGCATTCCGGGACAGGGTTCCTACAATGAGCAGTTCTTC. Amino acid sequence: CASIPGQGSYNEQFF.

As for this clonotype: At one end, the junction sequence differs from germline, possibly due to a read error. The chain is built from TRBV6-2 or TRBV6-3 and TRBJ1-5; D is perhaps TRBD1 (6 bases). This CDR3 has 15 amino acids. From germline, CDR1 is MNHEY and CDR2 SVGEGT. CDR3 sequence reads: CASSGPRGQNRPQHF. The CDR3 DNA is TGTGCCAGCAGTGGACCTAGGGGACAAAATCGGCCCCAGCATTTT.